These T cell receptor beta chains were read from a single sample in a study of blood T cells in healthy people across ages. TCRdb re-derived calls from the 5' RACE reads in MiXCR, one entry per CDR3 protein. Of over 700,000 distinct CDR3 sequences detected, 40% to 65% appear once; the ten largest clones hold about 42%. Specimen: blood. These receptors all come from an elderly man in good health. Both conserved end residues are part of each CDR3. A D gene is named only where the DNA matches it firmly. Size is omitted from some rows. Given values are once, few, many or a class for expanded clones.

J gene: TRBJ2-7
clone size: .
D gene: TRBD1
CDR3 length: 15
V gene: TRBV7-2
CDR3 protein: CASSRAPGTGVEQYF
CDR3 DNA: TGTGCCAGCAGCCGCGCCCCCGGGACAGGGGTCGAGCAGTACTTC

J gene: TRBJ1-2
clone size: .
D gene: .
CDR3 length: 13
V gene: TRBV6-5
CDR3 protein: CASSYDVGNNYTF
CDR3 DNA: TGTGCCAGCAGTTACGACGTGGGGAATAACTACACCTTC

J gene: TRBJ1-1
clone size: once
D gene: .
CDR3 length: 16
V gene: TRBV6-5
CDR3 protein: CASSYIRRGPNTEAFF
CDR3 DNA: TGCGCCAGCAGTTACATTCGACGGGGCCCGAACACTGAAGCTTTCTTT

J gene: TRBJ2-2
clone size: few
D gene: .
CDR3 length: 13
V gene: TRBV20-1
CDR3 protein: CSASSAVTGELFF
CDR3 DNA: TGCAGTGCTAGCTCGGCGGTTACCGGGGAGCTGTTTTTT

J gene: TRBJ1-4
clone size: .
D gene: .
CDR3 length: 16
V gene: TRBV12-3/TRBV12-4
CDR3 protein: CASSTRTAATNEKLFF
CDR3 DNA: TGTGCCAGCAGTACCCGGACAGCTGCAACTAATGAAAAACTGTTTTTT

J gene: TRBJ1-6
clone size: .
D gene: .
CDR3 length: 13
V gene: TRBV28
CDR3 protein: CASSLQFNSPLHF
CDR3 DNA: TGTGCCAGCAGTTTACAGTTTAATTCACCCCTCCACTTT

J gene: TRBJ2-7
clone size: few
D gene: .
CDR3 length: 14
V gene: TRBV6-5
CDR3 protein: CASGLGGTPYEQYF
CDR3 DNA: TGTGCCAGCGGTCTCGGTGGGACCCCCTACGAGCAGTATTTC

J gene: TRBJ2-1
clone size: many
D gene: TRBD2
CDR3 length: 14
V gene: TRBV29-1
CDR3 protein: CSVRGGSSYNEQFF
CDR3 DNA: TGCAGCGTTCGGGGCGGGAGCTCCTACAATGAGCAGTTCTTC

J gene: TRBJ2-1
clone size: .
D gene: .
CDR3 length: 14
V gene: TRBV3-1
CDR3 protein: CASSHLVRQDEQFF
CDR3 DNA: TGTGCCAGCAGCCACTTGGTCCGCCAGGATGAGCAGTTCTTC

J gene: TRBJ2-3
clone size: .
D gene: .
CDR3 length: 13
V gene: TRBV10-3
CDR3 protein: CAIQGGTTDTQYF
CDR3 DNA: TGTGCCATCCAGGGGGGGACCACAGATACGCAGTATTTT

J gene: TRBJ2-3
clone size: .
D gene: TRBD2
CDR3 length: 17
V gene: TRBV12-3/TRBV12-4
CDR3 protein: CASSLGLAGEGGDTQYF
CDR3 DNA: TGTGCCAGCAGTTTAGGACTAGCGGGAGAGGGAGGGGATACGCAGTATTTT

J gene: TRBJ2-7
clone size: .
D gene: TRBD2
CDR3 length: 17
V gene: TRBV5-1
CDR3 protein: CASSWTSGKEVVYEQYF
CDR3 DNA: TGCGCCAGCAGCTGGACTAGCGGGAAAGAAGTGGTCTACGAGCAGTACTTC

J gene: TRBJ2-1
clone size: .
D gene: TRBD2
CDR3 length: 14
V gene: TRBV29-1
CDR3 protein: CSVELAGGHSRQFF
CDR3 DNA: TGCAGCGTTGAGCTAGCGGGGGGCCACTCCAGGCAGTTCTTC

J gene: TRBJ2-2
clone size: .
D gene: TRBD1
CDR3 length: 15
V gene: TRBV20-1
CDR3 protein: CSARGTGGTTGELFF
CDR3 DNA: TGCAGTGCTAGAGGGACAGGGGGTACCACCGGGGAGCTGTTTTTT

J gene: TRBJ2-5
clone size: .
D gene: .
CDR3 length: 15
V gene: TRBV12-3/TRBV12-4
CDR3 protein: CASSFQAARGETQYF
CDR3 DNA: TGTGCCAGCAGTTTCCAAGCCGCGAGGGGCGAGACCCAGTACTTC

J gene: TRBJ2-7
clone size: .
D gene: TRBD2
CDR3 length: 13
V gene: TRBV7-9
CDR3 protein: CASLRGGSYEQYF
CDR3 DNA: TGTGCCAGCTTACGGGGCGGGAGCTACGAGCAGTACTTC

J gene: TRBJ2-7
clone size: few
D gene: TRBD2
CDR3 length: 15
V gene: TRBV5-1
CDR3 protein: CASSLETSGYYEQYF
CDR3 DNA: TGCGCCAGCAGCTTGGAGACTAGCGGGTACTACGAGCAGTACTTC

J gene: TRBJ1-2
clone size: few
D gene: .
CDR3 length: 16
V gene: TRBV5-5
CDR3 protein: CASSLGASTVYYGYTF
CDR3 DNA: TGTGCCAGCAGCTTGGGGGCCAGTACAGTCTACTATGGCTACACCTTC

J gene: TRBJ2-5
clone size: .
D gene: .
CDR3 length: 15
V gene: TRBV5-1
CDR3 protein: CASSLQGNSQETQYF
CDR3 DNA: TGCGCCAGCAGCTTACAGGGAAACTCCCAAGAGACCCAGTACTTC

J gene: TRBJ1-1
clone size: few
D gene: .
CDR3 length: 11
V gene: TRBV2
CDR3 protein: CASSEYTEAFF
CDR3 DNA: TGTGCCAGCAGTGAATACACTGAAGCTTTCTTT

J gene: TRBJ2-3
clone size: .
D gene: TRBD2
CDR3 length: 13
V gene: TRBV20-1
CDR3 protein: CSARDGRADTQYF
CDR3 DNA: TGCAGTGCCAGAGACGGGAGGGCAGATACGCAGTATTTT

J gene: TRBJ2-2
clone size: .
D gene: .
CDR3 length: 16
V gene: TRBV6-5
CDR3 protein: CASSYPGTGNTGELFF
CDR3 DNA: TGTGCCAGCAGTTATCCCGGGACTGGGAACACCGGGGAGCTGTTTTTT

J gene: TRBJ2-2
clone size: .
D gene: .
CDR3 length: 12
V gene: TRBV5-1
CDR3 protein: CASAADTGELFF
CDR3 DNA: TGCGCCAGCGCGGCGGACACCGGGGAGCTGTTTTTT

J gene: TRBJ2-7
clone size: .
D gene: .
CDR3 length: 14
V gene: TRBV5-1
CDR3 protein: CASSLAGSNYEQYF
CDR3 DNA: TGCGCCAGCAGCTTGGCCGGATCAAACTACGAGCAGTACTTC

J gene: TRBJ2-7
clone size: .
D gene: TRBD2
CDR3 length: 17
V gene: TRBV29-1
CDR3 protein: CSVELWASGRTTYELYF
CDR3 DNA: TGCAGCGTTGAATTATGGGCTAGCGGGAGGACAACCTACGAGCTGTACTTC

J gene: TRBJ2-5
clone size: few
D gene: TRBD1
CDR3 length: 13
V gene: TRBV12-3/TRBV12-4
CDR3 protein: CASGQAALETQYF
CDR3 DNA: TGTGCCAGCGGACAGGCCGCTCTAGAGACCCAGTACTTC

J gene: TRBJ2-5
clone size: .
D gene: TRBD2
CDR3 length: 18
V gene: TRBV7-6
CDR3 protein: CASSPTPGLARYQETQYF
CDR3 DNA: TGTGCCAGCAGCCCAACCCCTGGACTAGCGAGGTACCAAGAGACCCAGTACTTC

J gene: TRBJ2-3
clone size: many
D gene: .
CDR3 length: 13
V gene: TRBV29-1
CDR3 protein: CSVVGPSTDTQYF
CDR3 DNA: TGCAGCGTTGTGGGTCCTAGCACAGATACGCAGTATTTT

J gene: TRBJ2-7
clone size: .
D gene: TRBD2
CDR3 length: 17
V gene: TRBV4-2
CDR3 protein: CASSPSIGTSGNNEQYF
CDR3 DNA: TGTGCCAGCAGCCCTAGTATTGGGACTAGCGGGAACAATGAGCAGTACTTC

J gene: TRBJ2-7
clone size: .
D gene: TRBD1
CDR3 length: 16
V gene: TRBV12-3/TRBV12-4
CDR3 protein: CASSPTGAMSFHEQYF
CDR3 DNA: TGTGCCAGCAGTCCAACAGGGGCTATGTCATTCCACGAGCAGTACTTC

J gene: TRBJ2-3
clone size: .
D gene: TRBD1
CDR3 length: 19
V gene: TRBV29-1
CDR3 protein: CSVLDRGLYSDSSTDTQYF
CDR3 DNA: TGCAGCGTACTCGACAGGGGCCTATACAGCGATTCTAGCACAGATACGCAGTATTTT

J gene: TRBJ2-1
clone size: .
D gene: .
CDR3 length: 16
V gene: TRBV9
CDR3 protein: CASSAPLGGLNNEQFF
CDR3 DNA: TGTGCCAGCAGCGCCCCACTCGGCGGGCTGAACAATGAGCAGTTCTTC

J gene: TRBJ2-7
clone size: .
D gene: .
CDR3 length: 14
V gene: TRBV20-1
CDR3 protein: CSATRPVQAPEQYF
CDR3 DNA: TGCAGTGCTACCCGCCCGGTACAGGCCCCCGAGCAGTACTTC

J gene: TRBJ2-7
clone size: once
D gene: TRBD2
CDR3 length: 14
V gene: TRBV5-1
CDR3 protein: CASSQEAGWYEQYF
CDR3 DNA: TGCGCCAGCAGCCAAGAAGCGGGATGGTACGAGCAGTACTTC

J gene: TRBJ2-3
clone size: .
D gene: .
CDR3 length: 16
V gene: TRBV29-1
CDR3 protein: CSVLGGPTERTDTQYF
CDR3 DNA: TGCAGCGTACTTGGGGGTCCGACGGAGAGGACAGATACGCAGTATTTT

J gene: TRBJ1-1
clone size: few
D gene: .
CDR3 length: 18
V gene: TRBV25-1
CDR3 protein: CASSDTPEMTGKNTEAFF
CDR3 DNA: TGTGCCAGCAGTGATACTCCTGAGATGACAGGAAAGAACACTGAAGCTTTCTTT

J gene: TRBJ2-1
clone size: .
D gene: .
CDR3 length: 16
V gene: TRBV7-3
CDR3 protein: CASSFRRPSSYNEQFF
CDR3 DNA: TGTGCCAGCAGCTTTCGGCGCCCTAGCTCCTACAATGAGCAGTTCTTC

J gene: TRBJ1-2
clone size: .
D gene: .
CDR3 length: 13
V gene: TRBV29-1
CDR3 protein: CSVPDSGGSGYTF
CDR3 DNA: TGCAGCGTCCCTGACTCGGGAGGGAGTGGCTACACCTTC

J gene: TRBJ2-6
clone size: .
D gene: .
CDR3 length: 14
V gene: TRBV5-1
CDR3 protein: CASSRESGANVLTF
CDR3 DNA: TGCGCCAGCAGCCGCGAATCTGGGGCCAACGTCCTGACTTTC

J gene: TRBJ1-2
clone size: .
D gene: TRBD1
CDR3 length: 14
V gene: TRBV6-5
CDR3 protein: CASTGLGTVAGYTF
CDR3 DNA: TGTGCCAGCACGGGGCTCGGGACAGTCGCCGGCTACACCTTC

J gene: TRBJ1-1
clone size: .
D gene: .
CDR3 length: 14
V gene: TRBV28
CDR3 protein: CASSGSTVNTEAFF
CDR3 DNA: TGTGCCAGCAGTGGATCAACAGTGAACACTGAAGCTTTCTTT

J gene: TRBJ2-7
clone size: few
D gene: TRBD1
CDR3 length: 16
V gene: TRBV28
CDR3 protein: CASSLSGGGGSYEQYF
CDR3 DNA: TGTGCCAGCAGTTTATCAGGGGGCGGAGGATCCTACGAGCAGTACTTC

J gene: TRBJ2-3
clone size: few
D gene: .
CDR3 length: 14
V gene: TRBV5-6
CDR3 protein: CASIKRRRADTQYF
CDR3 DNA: TGTGCCAGCATCAAAAGGCGGAGGGCAGATACGCAGTATTTT

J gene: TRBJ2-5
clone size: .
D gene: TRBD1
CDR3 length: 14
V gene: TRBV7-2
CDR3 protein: CASSTGTGWNEQYF
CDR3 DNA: TGTGCCAGCAGCACCGGGACAGGGTGGAATGAGCAGTACTTC

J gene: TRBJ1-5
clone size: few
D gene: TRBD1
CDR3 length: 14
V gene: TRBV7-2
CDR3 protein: CASSQRQGGQPQHF
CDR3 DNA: TGTGCCAGCAGCCAGAGACAGGGTGGTCAGCCCCAGCATTTT